This T cell receptor (beta chain) was retrieved from a study of cytomegalovirus exposure and HLA in healthy donors. Study-level points and caveats: Altogether, some 160 TCR beta chains were recorded as cytomegalovirus-associated. More clonal expansion characterized HLA-associated TCR beta chains than equally common others in a later analysis. Follow-up analysis later connected one missense variant in DCLRE1C with trimming of TCR beta V- and J-genes.

The CDR3 loop spans 16 amino acids. In germline, CDR1 is SGHRS, CDR2 YFSETQ. Trimming pared 4 bases from V and 4 bases from J, leaving 19 bases between. A multiplex PCR was run with 60 Vbeta primers and 13 Jbeta primers. Clones were read by immunoSEQ multiplex PCR, and TCRdb kept only the in-frame ones, dropping some. This table has over 150,000 clones, over 65% appearing once. Concerning this clone: Its antigen is currently unknown.

The specimen sequenced was PBMCs. The genes are TRBV5-1 and TRBJ2-3; TRBD2 might be the D (6 bases). This TCR was sampled from a woman aged 55-75 years in good health and CMV-seropositive. CDR3 loop: CASSHSGLPLPDTQYF. For the CDR3, the DNA is TGCGCCAGCAGCCACTCGGGACTTCCCCTCCCAGATACGCAGTATTTT.